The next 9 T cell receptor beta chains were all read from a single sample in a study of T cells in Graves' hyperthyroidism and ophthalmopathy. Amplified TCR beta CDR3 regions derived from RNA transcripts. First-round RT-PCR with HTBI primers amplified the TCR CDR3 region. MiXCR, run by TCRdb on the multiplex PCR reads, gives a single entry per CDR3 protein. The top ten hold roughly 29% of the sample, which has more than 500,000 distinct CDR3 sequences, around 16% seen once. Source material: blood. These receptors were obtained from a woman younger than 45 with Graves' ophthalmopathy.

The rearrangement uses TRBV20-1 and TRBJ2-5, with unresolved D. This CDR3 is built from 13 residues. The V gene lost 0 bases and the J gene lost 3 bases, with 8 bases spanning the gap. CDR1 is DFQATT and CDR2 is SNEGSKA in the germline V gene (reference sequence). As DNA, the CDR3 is TGCAGTGCTAGAGATATAACAGAAGAGACCCAGTACTTC. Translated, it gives CSARDITEETQYF.

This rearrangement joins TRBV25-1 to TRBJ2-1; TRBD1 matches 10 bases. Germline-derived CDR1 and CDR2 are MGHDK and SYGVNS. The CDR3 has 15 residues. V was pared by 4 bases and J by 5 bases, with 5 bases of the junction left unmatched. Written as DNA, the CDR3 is TGTGCCAGCAGTGGGACCGGGACAGGGGACAATGAGCAGTTCTTC. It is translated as CASSGTGTGDNEQFF.

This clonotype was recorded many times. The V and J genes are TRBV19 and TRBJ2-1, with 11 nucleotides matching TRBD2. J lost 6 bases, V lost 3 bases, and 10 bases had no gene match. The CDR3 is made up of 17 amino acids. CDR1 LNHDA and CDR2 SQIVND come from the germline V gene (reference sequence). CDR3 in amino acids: CASSIKTSGKSVNEQFF. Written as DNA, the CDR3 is TGTGCCAGTAGTATTAAGACTAGCGGGAAGAGTGTCAATGAGCAGTTCTTC. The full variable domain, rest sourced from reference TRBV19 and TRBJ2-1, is DGGITQSPKYLFRKEGQNVTLSCEQNLNHDAMYWYRQDPGQGLRLIYYSQIVNDFQKGDIAEGYSVSREKKESFPLTVTSAQKNPTAFYLCASSIKTSGKSVNEQFFGPGTRLTVL.

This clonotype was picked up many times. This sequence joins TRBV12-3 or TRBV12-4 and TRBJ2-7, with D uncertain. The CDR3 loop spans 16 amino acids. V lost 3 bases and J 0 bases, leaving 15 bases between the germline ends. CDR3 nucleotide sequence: TGTGCCAGCAGTTTTGACAAGTGGGGTAGCTCCTACGAGCAGTACTTC. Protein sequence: CASSFDKWGSSYEQYF.

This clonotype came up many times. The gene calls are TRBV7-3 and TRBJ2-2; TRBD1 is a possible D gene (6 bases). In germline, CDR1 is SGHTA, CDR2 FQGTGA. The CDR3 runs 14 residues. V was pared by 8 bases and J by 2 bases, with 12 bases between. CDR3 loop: CASSQGLNTGELFF. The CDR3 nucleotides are TGTGCCAGCTCACAGGGCCTTAACACCGGGGAGCTGTTTTTT.

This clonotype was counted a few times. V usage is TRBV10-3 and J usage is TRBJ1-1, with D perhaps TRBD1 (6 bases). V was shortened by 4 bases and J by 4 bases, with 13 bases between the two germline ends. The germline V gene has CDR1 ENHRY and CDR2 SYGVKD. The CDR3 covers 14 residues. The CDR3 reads CAISGTAGGTEAFF. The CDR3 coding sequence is TGTGCCATCAGTGGGACAGCCGGGGGCACTGAAGCTTTCTTT.

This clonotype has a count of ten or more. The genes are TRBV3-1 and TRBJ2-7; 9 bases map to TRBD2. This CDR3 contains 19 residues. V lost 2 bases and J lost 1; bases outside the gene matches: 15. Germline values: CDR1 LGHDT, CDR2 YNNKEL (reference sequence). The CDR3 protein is CASSQIGTREREVSYEQYF. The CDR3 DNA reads TGTGCCAGCAGCCAAATTGGGACCAGAGAGCGGGAGGTGTCCTACGAGCAGTACTTC.

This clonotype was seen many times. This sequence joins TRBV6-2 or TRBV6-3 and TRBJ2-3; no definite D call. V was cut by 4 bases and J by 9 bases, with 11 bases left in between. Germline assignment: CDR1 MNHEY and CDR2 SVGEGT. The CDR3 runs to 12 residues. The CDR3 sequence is CASSLAQKTQYF. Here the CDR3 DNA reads TGTGCCAGCAGTTTGGCTCAAAAAACGCAGTATTTT.

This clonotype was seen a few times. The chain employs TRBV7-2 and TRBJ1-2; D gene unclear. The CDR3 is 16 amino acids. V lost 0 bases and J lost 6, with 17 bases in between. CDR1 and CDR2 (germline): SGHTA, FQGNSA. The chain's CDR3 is CASSLAMRRKADGYTF. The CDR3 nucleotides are TGTGCCAGCAGCTTAGCGATGCGAAGGAAGGCTGATGGCTACACCTTC.